This record covers a single T cell receptor (beta chain). The data derive from a study of shared clonotypes between healthy human individuals. Assay: immunoSEQ multiplex PCR; the TCRdb copy retains only in-frame clones and omits some. Of 450,000 to 550,000 clones in the sample, 79% were seen once. Germline V gene data show CDR1 as GTSNPN and CDR2 as SVGIG (reference sequence). This CDR3 is 14 amino acids long. With 0 bases removed from V and 6 bases from J, the gap between germline ends came to 9 bases. The sample consisted of PBMCs. The rearrangement links TRBV30 to TRBJ1-6, with D uncertain. The sequence derives from a woman aged 40-49 years in good health. Some clones in this sample may be carry-over from other donors' samples. The CDR3 bases are TGTGCCTGGAGTGTAAGGACCTCTAATTCACCCCTCCACTTT. Translation: CAWSVRTSNSPLHF.